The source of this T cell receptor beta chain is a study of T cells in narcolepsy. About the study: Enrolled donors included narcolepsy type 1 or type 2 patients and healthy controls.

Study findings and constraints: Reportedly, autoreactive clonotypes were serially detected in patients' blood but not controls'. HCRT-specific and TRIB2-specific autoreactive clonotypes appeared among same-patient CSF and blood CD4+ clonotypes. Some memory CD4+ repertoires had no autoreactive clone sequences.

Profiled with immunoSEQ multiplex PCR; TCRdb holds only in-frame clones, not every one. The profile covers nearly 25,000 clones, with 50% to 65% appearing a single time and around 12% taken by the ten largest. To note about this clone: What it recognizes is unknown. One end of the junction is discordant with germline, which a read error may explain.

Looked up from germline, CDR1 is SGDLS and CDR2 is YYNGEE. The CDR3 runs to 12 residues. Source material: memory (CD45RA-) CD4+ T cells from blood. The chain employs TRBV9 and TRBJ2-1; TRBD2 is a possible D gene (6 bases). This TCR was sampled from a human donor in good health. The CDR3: CASSAGDWGLIF. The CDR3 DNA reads TGTGCCAGCAGCGCCGGGGACTGGGGCCTAATCTTC.